Listed below are T cell receptor beta chains from one sample, sequenced in a study of cytomegalovirus exposure and HLA in healthy donors. Only in-frame clones appear in the TCRdb table, and some are missing; sequencing was by immunoSEQ multiplex PCR. This table has 150,000 to 200,000 clones, over 70% appearing once. Specimen: PBMCs. All receptors come from a man in his fifties or sixties in good health and CMV-seropositive. Each CDR3 is given with its conserved first and last residue. The D gene is left open where the match is weak. Rows may omit the clone size; those that give it use once, few, many or a size class.

v_call	d_call	clone_size	j_call	cdr3_nt	cdr3_aa
TRBV13	TRBD2	.	TRBJ2-7	TGTGCCAGCGCTAACAGTCGGTGGGGGGGTACCTACGAGCAGTACTTC	CASANSRWGGTYEQYF
TRBV27	TRBD2	.	TRBJ2-1	TGTGCCAGCAGCCTCGGGACTAGCGGTCACAATGAGCAGTTCTTC	CASSLGTSGHNEQFF
TRBV6-1	.	.	TRBJ2-5	TGTGCCAGCAATGGGAGGTTCCGTGGCGAGACCCAGTACTTC	CASNGRFRGETQYF
TRBV28	.	.	TRBJ2-7	TGTGCCAGCACCCCGGGGGGCACCAACTCCTACGAGCAGTACTTC	CASTPGGTNSYEQYF
TRBV5-1	.	.	TRBJ2-2	TGCGCCAGCAGCGCCATTCCCGGGGCCGGGGAGCTGTTTTTT	CASSAIPGAGELFF
TRBV9	.	.	TRBJ2-7	TGTGCCAGCAGCGTAGAGGCAGGGGCGACCTACGAGCAGTACTTC	CASSVEAGATYEQYF
TRBV5-1	.	.	TRBJ1-2	TGCGCCAGCAGCTTCACAACCCAGGGCCCTAATTGGTATGGCTACACCTTC	CASSFTTQGPNWYGYTF
TRBV5-5	.	.	TRBJ2-5	TGTGCCAGCAGCCCCTCGAGCTTTGAGACCCAGTACTTC	CASSPSSFETQYF
TRBV14	.	.	TRBJ2-5	TGTGCCAGCAGCCAAGAGAGGTCCAGCCCCAGGGAAGAGACCCAGTACTTC	CASSQERSSPREETQYF
TRBV19	.	.	TRBJ1-5	TGTGCCAGTAGGGTCCGGAATCAGCCCCAGCATTTT	CASRVRNQPQHF
TRBV28	.	.	TRBJ1-1	TGTGCCAGCAGTCCCCCGGCGGCCGGGACTGAAGCTTTCTTT	CASSPPAAGTEAFF
TRBV28	TRBD2	.	TRBJ2-1	TGTGCCAGCAGTCCGACTAGCGGGGGGTACAATGAGCAGTTCTTC	CASSPTSGGYNEQFF
TRBV5-4	TRBD2	.	TRBJ2-1	TGTGCCAGCAGCTACCTGGGGCTAGCGGGAGGCAATGAGCAGTTCTTC	CASSYLGLAGGNEQFF
TRBV23-1	.	once	TRBJ2-7	TGCGCCAGCAGACCTACCGCCTCCTACGAGCAGTACTTC	CASRPTASYEQYF
TRBV9	TRBD1	.	TRBJ1-2	TGTGCCAGCAGCGTAGACAGGGGGCTGGAAGGCTACACCTTC	CASSVDRGLEGYTF
TRBV19	TRBD1	.	TRBJ2-2	TGTGCCAGTAGTACCACTAACAGGGGGAACACCGGGGAGCTGTTTTTT	CASSTTNRGNTGELFF
TRBV27	.	.	TRBJ1-3	TGTGCCAGCAAGCGACAGGCCTCTGGAAACACCATATATTTT	CASKRQASGNTIYF
TRBV15	.	.	TRBJ2-6	TGTGCCACCAGCAGAGTACGGGGGGCTCGTAACTCTGGGGCCAACGTCCTGACTTTC	CATSRVRGARNSGANVLTF
TRBV28	.	.	TRBJ2-7	TGTGCCAGCGGGGGGGGTCGGCCGGGGGGCAGTACCTTC	CASGGGRPGGSTF
TRBV19	TRBD1	.	TRBJ2-3	TGTGCCAGTAGTCCGAGGGGGCGCGTGAACACAGATACGCAGTATTTT	CASSPRGRVNTDTQYF
TRBV5-1	TRBD2	.	TRBJ2-3	TGCGCCAGCAGCTTAGCGGGGGAGGATACGCAGTATTTT	CASSLAGEDTQYF
TRBV6-5	TRBD1	.	TRBJ2-7	TGTGCCAGCATTAGGAAACAGGGGTCCTCCTACGAGCAGTACTTC	CASIRKQGSSYEQYF
TRBV4-2	TRBD2	.	TRBJ2-3	TGTGCCAGCAGCCAAGCCCCCCCTGGGACTAGCGGAACAGATACGCAGTATTTT	CASSQAPPGTSGTDTQYF
TRBV5-1	TRBD1	once	TRBJ2-2	TGCGCCAGCAGCCGACAGGGGGCCGACACCGGGGAGCTGTTTTTT	CASSRQGADTGELFF
TRBV30	TRBD2	.	TRBJ2-2	TGTGCCTGGAGTTGGGGCGGGAGCCGGGCCGGGGAGCTGTTTTTT	CAWSWGGSRAGELFF
TRBV5-8	.	.	TRBJ2-7	TGTGCCAGCAGTTCAGGGATAAGGCCCTACGAGCAGTACTTC	CASSSGIRPYEQYF
TRBV18	.	.	TRBJ2-3	TGTGCCAGCTCACCCGGTGGCACAGATACGCAGTATTTT	CASSPGGTDTQYF
TRBV2	TRBD2	once	TRBJ2-3	TGTGCCACCTCTCGGACGGGGGGGGGAGATACGCAGTATTTT	CATSRTGGGDTQYF
TRBV18	.	.	TRBJ1-1	TGTGCCAGCTCACCATCCGCGAAGAACACTGAAGCTTTCTTT	CASSPSAKNTEAFF